This is a list of T cell receptor beta chains from one sample in a study of metastatic and nonmetastatic thyroid tumors. TCRdb reprocessed the PCR reads using MiXCR. The data contain tens of thousands of clones, approximately 14% of them seen just once; the ten biggest clones take up just over 6.5%. The sequencing input was blood. The source of these receptors is a male donor with papillary thyroid cancer or a benign thyroid nodule (not recorded which). Some clones in this sample may be carry-over from other donors' samples. Each CDR3 is given with its conserved first and last residue. A D gene is named only where the DNA matches it firmly. Some rows have no size entry. The others give once, few or many, or a class for an expanded clone.

j_call clone_size v_call d_call cdr3_aa
TRBJ1-5 many TRBV6-2/TRBV6-3 TRBD1 CASSWTGGDQPQHF
TRBJ2-2 many TRBV19 TRBD1 CACSTGSTTGELFF
TRBJ1-1 many TRBV9 NA CASSVQGRAEAFF
TRBJ1-3 many TRBV4-1 NA CASSQVLGSGNTIYF
TRBJ2-7 few TRBV6-1 TRBD2 CASSEASGRSYEQYF
TRBJ2-7 many TRBV24-1 NA CATASRIRNEQYF
TRBJ2-7 NA TRBV19 NA CASRGYYEQYF
TRBJ2-3 many TRBV11-2 TRBD2 CASSFQSGGLAGSDTQYF
TRBJ2-1 medium-sized TRBV6-1 TRBD2 CASSMSGRGSEQFF
TRBJ2-2 NA TRBV19 NA CASSVEAWGTGELFF
TRBJ2-7 many TRBV20-1 NA CSARIWGGSNEQYF
TRBJ1-2 many TRBV6-1 NA CASADHPENNYGYTF
TRBJ2-4 NA TRBV9 TRBD2 CASSPVTGGPWKIQYF
TRBJ2-3 NA TRBV3-1 NA CASSHTGLSTDTQYF
TRBJ2-7 many TRBV25-1 TRBD1 CASSDARDSISYEQYF
TRBJ1-1 many TRBV6-6 NA CASSYTSIGNTEAFF
TRBJ2-7 many TRBV20-1 NA CSAGKAGIVSYEQYF
TRBJ1-2 medium-sized TRBV11-3 TRBD1 CASSSGQGFNYGYTF
TRBJ1-1 NA TRBV27 TRBD1 CASSSQGAGVNTEAFF
TRBJ2-7 NA TRBV2 TRBD1 CASQQGTGDKYEQYF
TRBJ2-1 NA TRBV20-1 NA CSASNGASVDEQFF
TRBJ1-1 many TRBV12-3/TRBV12-4 NA CASSLGENTEAFF
TRBJ2-7 NA TRBV7-9 TRBD1 CASSAGTAYEQYF
TRBJ2-2 many TRBV10-3 NA CAISESALEGAGELFF
TRBJ2-3 many TRBV24-1 NA CATSDKQGGGTDTQYF
TRBJ1-1 once TRBV9 NA CASSAGGLTGQRTDTEAFF
TRBJ1-6 many TRBV27 TRBD1 CASSPPPRTGGSPLHF
TRBJ2-1 many TRBV14 TRBD1 CASSRQGVEYNEQFF
TRBJ2-1 many TRBV19 TRBD2 CASSLSGNHNEQFF
TRBJ1-1 many TRBV20-1 NA CSARFFSGNTEAFF
TRBJ2-1 many TRBV6-2/TRBV6-3 TRBD2 CASSYSAGATRNEQFF
TRBJ1-5 few TRBV12-3/TRBV12-4 NA CASSDGEISNQPQHF
TRBJ2-5 many TRBV20-1 NA CSARAGNQETQYF
TRBJ2-1 many TRBV29-1 NA CSAPPDHGDEQFF
TRBJ1-4 few TRBV6-1 TRBD1 CASSRVQGAEKLFF
TRBJ1-5 many TRBV5-4 NA CASSMEGLGQPQHF
TRBJ1-1 many TRBV12-3/TRBV12-4 TRBD1 CASSTGTGVMNTEAFF
TRBJ2-1 NA TRBV12-3/TRBV12-4 NA CANNGLEGRGSGSEQFF
TRBJ2-4 few TRBV29-1 NA CSGTGPGAKNIHYF
TRBJ2-7 many TRBV7-2 NA CASSFGEFSYEQYF
TRBJ1-5 many TRBV28 NA CASETASPNSNQPQHF
TRBJ1-3 many TRBV19 NA CAPLRNTIYF
TRBJ1-5 many TRBV6-6 TRBD1 CASSYRTGGNQPQHF
TRBJ2-3 few TRBV6-5 TRBD2 CASSYLAGESDTQYF
TRBJ2-7 many TRBV11-2 NA CASSLGVAEYYEQYF
TRBJ2-1 many TRBV6-5 TRBD1 CASSYREGQGAYNEQFF
TRBJ2-5 many TRBV19 TRBD2 CASSIAQGLAGDQETQYF
TRBJ2-7 many TRBV27 TRBD1 CASSYTGGAVREQYF
TRBJ2-3 many TRBV4-3 NA CASSLKRSTDTQYF
TRBJ2-1 many TRBV27 NA CASSLKVGQLYNEQFF
TRBJ2-1 NA TRBV19 NA CASSMGACLTMSSYNEQFF
TRBJ2-7 many TRBV28 TRBD2 CASSLMGLTYEQYF